This entry features one TCR beta chain sequence. Its target is unknown. Primers included in the PCR were 60 Vbeta and 13 Jbeta primers. Clones were read by immunoSEQ multiplex PCR, and TCRdb kept only the in-frame ones, dropping some. The sample has approximately 170,000 clones, 79% seen once. These data belong to a study of cytomegalovirus exposure and HLA in healthy donors. Study conclusions and caveats: Productive status was seen about 90% or about 30% of the time for most TCR beta V segments in an earlier analysis. Highest at DRB1 and lowest at HLA-C, TCR association rates differed among HLA loci in a later analysis.

V lost 4 bases, J lost 7 bases, and 10 bases lay in between. Germline lookup yields CDR1 SGHRS and CDR2 YFSETQ. CDR3 length equals 12 residues. The sequence was obtained from a woman in her forties or fifties in good health and CMV-seronegative. The sequencing input was PBMCs. V is TRBV5-1 and J is TRBJ2-3; tentative D call: TRBD2 (6 bases). This CDR3 is CASSPGGNTQYF. CDR3 sequence (DNA): TGCGCCAGCAGCCCCGGAGGGAATACGCAGTATTTT.